Listed here are 24 T cell receptor beta chains from one sample, sequenced in a study of cytomegalovirus exposure and HLA in healthy donors. Use of 60 Vbeta and 13 Jbeta primers characterized the PCR. The repertoire was sequenced with immunoSEQ multiplex PCR; TCRdb's copy has only in-frame clones and lacks some. The sample lists fewer than 200,000 clones, approximately 80% occurring once. The sequenced material came from PBMCs. The origin of the receptors is a male donor in good health and CMV-seropositive.

This CDR3 is CAWSVPTPRGNQPQHF. The DNA for the CDR3 is TGTGCCTGGAGTGTACCCACCCCCAGGGGGAATCAGCCCCAGCATTTT. This chain uses TRBV30 with TRBJ1-5, with 7 bases that match TRBD1. With 0 bases clipped from V and 4 bases from J, the junction kept 9 bases outside the gene matches. The CDR3 totals 16 residues. Germline CDR1 GTSNPN, CDR2 SVGIG (reference sequence).

In this sample, this clone turned up once. The chain couples TRBV7-2 to TRBJ2-5, with D possibly being TRBD2 (5 bases). The J call is uncertain, as TRBJ2-7 better fits the DNA end. Germline V gene data show CDR1 as SGHTA and CDR2 as FQGNSA. This CDR3 is 12 amino acids long. For the CDR3, the DNA is TGTGCCAGCAGCCCTGCGGGTTACGAGCAGTACTTC. Translating gives CASSPAGYEQYF.

This chain links TRBV5-6 with TRBJ1-4, with TRBD1 identical over 8 bases. CDR3 length equals 16 residues. V shed 4 bases, J shed 10 bases, and the junction held 15 bases outside the gene matches. Germline V gene lookup returns CDR1 SGHDT and CDR2 YYEEEE. CDR3 coding DNA: TGTGCCAGCAGCCCCCAGGGGGCGGGCGCTCGGGGAAAACTGTTTTTT. Protein: CASSPQGAGARGKLFF.

The chain uses TRBV29-1 and TRBJ2-2; a possible D gene is TRBD2 (5 bases). The germline gives CDR1 SQVTM, CDR2 ANQGSEA. The CDR3 runs to 15 residues. V was clipped by 2 bases and J by 2 bases, with 12 bases between them. CDR3 region: CSVENAGRNTGELFF. The DNA of the CDR3 is TGCAGCGTTGAAAACGCGGGTCGCAACACCGGGGAGCTGTTTTTT.

The chain is built from TRBV11-2 and TRBJ2-3; 7 positions agree with TRBD2. Germline CDR1 and CDR2: SGHAT and FQNNGV. V lost 1 base and J lost 1; bases outside the gene matches: 5. CDR3 length: 16 residues. The CDR3 region is CASSLVGLAGTDTQYF. The CDR3 bases are TGTGCCAGCAGCTTAGTAGGTCTAGCGGGCACAGATACGCAGTATTTT. Together with reference TRBV11-2 and TRBJ2-3, the CDR3 gives the full variable domain: EAGVAQSPRYKIIEKRQSVAFWCNPISGHATLYWYQQILGQGPKLLIQFQNNGVVDDSQLPKDRFSAERLKGVDSTLKIQPAKLEDSAVYLCASSLVGLAGTDTQYFGPGTRLTVL.

The V gene is TRBV7-3, the J gene TRBJ1-1; maybe TRBD1 (5 bases). This CDR3 spans 12 amino acids. V shed 5 bases and J shed 12 bases, with 16 bases lying between them. Per germline, CDR1 SGHTA and CDR2 FQGTGA. CDR3 DNA sequence: TGTGCCAGCAGCCCCCCGGGGGGTCCGACTTTCTTT. Translation gives CASSPPGGPTFF.

The chain recombines TRBV15 with TRBJ1-2, with 7 positions matching TRBD1. V gave up 3 bases and J gave up 6 bases; unmatched junction bases: 10. Germline V lookup: CDR1 LNHNV, CDR2 YYDKDF (reference sequence). The CDR3 is 15 residues long. DNA for the CDR3: TGTGCCACCAGCAGCCCCCCGACAGGGAGAGATGGCTACACCTTC. Translated: CATSSPPTGRDGYTF.

The V and J genes are TRBV5-5 and TRBJ2-2, with TRBD1 identical over 7 bases. Germline CDR1 is SGHKS and CDR2 is YYEKEE (reference sequence). V trimming: 4 bases; J trimming: 2 bases; junction bases outside the gene matches: 5. The CDR3 covers 15 residues. The CDR3 coding sequence is TGTGCCAGCAGCGGCCGGGACAGAAACACCGGGGAGCTGTTTTTT. Protein product: CASSGRDRNTGELFF. Full variable domain (remainder filled in from reference TRBV5-5 and TRBJ2-2): DAGVTQSPTHLIKTRGQQVTLRCSPISGHKSVSWYQQVLGQGPQFIFQYYEKEERGRGNFPDRFSARQFPNYSSELNVNALLLGDSALYLCASSGRDRNTGELFFGEGSRLTVL.

The chain is built from TRBV2 and TRBJ2-3; 7 bases are a match to TRBD1. The germline CDR1 and CDR2 sequences are SNHLY and FYNNEI. J lost 1 base, V lost 7 bases, and 8 bases had no gene match. There are 15 residues in the CDR3. The CDR3 loop is CASNPDRAGTDTQYF. The CDR3 region has the DNA TGTGCCAGCAACCCCGACAGGGCTGGCACAGATACGCAGTATTTT.

This clone was found a few times. The CDR3 bases are TGCGCCAGCAGCCAAGATTGGGCCTTGGCTGGGGCCAACGTCCTGACTTTC. It is translated as CASSQDWALAGANVLTF. The chain is built from TRBV4-1 and TRBJ2-6, with D hard to call. The CDR3 consists of 17 residues. CDR1 is MGHRA and CDR2 is YSYEKL in the germline V gene. The V end lost 0 bases, the J end lost 2 bases, and 11 bases lay between the germline ends.

This chain connects TRBV4-1 to TRBJ1-2, with 7 bases matching TRBD1. The CDR3 is made up of 14 amino acids. The germline V gene encodes CDR1 MGHRA and CDR2 YSYEKL. After removal of 3 bases from V and 6 bases from J, the junction contained 7 bases not matched to a gene. The CDR3 nucleotides read TGCGCCAGCAGCCACCTCAGGGGGAGGCATGGCTACACCTTC. It encodes CASSHLRGRHGYTF.

The J gene is TRBJ1-2, the V gene TRBV6-6; D not resolved. Trimming left V 5 bases short and J 4 bases short, with 14 bases between. The germline gives CDR1 MNHNY, CDR2 SVGAGI (reference sequence). CDR3 length: 14 amino acids. The CDR3 DNA reads TGTGCCAGCAGTCCGACATCCCAAACCTATGGCTACACCTTC. Protein product: CASSPTSQTYGYTF.

This chain connects TRBV4-1 to TRBJ2-1; maybe TRBD2 (6 bases). Per germline, CDR1 MGHRA and CDR2 YSYEKL. V was pared by 0 bases and J by 10 bases, with 13 bases between. The CDR3 contains 14 residues. DNA of the CDR3: TGCGCCAGCAGCCAAGATACGGTGGGGGGAGAGCAGTTCTTC. It is translated as CASSQDTVGGEQFF.

The chain employs TRBV9 and TRBJ2-3; D gene unclear. The CDR3 loop spans 11 amino acids. V was clipped by 1 base and J by 5 bases, with 2 bases between them. Germline CDR1 is SGDLS and CDR2 is YYNGEE. The CDR3 nucleotides are TGTGCCAGCAGCGTACGAGATACGCAGTATTTT. Translated, it gives CASSVRDTQYF.

The CDR3 region has the DNA TGTGCCAGCAGCGTTTGGGGGGCGGGGGAAAAAGAGACCCAGTACTTC. Translation: CASSVWGAGEKETQYF. V and J are TRBV5-6 and TRBJ2-5, with TRBD2 as a possible D gene (7 bases). The germline V and J ends were trimmed by 4 bases and 3 bases, with 19 bases remaining between them. Per germline, CDR1 SGHDT and CDR2 YYEEEE. The CDR3 is 16 amino acids.

V is TRBV4-3 and J is TRBJ1-5; D perhaps matches TRBD1 (6 bases). The V and J ends lost 4 bases and 0 bases respectively, with 16 bases between them. This CDR3 has 17 amino acids. The germline V gene encodes CDR1 LGHNA and CDR2 YSLEER. In DNA form, the CDR3 reads TGCGCCAGCAGCCTAAGCGTAGGGGGGGATAGCAATCAGCCCCAGCATTTT. Translating gives CASSLSVGGDSNQPQHF.

In its sample, this clone was seen many times. CDR3 in amino acids: CASSEDVRMNTEAFF. CDR3 coding DNA: TGTGCCAGCAGTGAAGACGTCAGAATGAACACTGAAGCTTTCTTT. The genes are TRBV6-1 and TRBJ1-1; D ambiguous. CDR3 length equals 15 residues. Per germline, CDR1 MNHNS and CDR2 SASEGT. The ends were cut back, 1 base at V and 0 bases at J, with 9 bases in the middle.

V and J are TRBV25-1 and TRBJ2-5, with TRBD2 matching over 12 bases. This CDR3 has 17 residues. V was clipped by 4 bases and J by 3 bases; unmatched bases: 9. The germline gives CDR1 MGHDK, CDR2 SYGVNS. The CDR3 reads CASSASRRTSGEETQYF. CDR3 coding DNA: TGTGCCAGCAGTGCCTCTCGCCGGACTAGCGGGGAAGAGACCCAGTACTTC.

This clone has just a few counts. The chain uses TRBV30 and TRBJ2-2, with TRBD1 matching 9 bases. The length of the CDR3 is 15 residues. Unmatched junction bases numbered 7, after V lost 3 bases and J lost 5 bases. The germline gives CDR1 GTSNPN, CDR2 SVGIG (reference sequence). This CDR3 is CAWRRGQGRTGELFF. The CDR3 coding sequence is TGTGCCTGGAGAAGAGGACAGGGGAGGACCGGGGAGCTGTTTTTT.

The V call is TRBV7-2, the J call TRBJ1-4, with D perhaps TRBD1 (6 bases). The CDR3 is made up of 16 amino acids. The V gene lost 3 bases and the J gene lost 7 bases, with 18 bases spanning the gap. Per the germline V gene, CDR1 is SGHTA and CDR2 is FQGNSA. This CDR3 is CASSFGGAGGGEKLFF. The CDR3, as DNA: TGTGCCAGCAGCTTCGGGGGCGCTGGGGGGGGTGAAAAACTGTTTTTT.

The V and J genes are TRBV29-1 and TRBJ1-4, with no clear D. CDR1 is SQVTM and CDR2 is ANQGSEA in the germline V gene. CDR3 length: 13 residues. The V end was cut by 4 bases, the J end by 7 bases, with 13 bases between. In nucleotides, the CDR3 is TGCAGCGTTGCACCCGGGTCGGGTGAAAAACTGTTTTTT. It is translated as CSVAPGSGEKLFF.

This chain links TRBV7-6 with TRBJ2-5; unclear D gene. The V gene lost 2 bases and the J gene lost 5 bases, with 9 bases spanning the gap. Germline V lookup: CDR1 SGHVS, CDR2 FNYEAQ. This CDR3 is built from 13 residues. This CDR3 is CASSLWARETQYF. The CDR3 nucleotides are TGTGCCAGCAGCTTATGGGCCAGGGAGACCCAGTACTTC.

The V call is TRBV5-6, the J call TRBJ2-3; D is possibly TRBD1 (6 bases). Germline-derived CDR1 and CDR2 are SGHDT and YYEEEE. Trimming pared 0 bases from V and 5 bases from J, leaving 10 bases between. The CDR3 runs 14 residues. The CDR3: CASSLDVRGDTQYF. The CDR3 region has the DNA TGTGCCAGCAGCTTGGATGTCAGGGGAGATACGCAGTATTTT.

The chain joins TRBV15 to TRBJ2-1; the match to TRBD2 covers 11 bases. The CDR3 sequence is 17 residues long. The J segment lost 4 bases and the V segment lost 1 base, leaving 6 bases of the junction unmatched. CDR1 and CDR2 from the germline V gene are LNHNV and YYDKDF (reference sequence). Here the CDR3 DNA reads TGTGCCACCAGCAGAGGTCTAGCGGGGGGCTGGTACAATGAGCAGTTCTTC. Its translation: CATSRGLAGGWYNEQFF.